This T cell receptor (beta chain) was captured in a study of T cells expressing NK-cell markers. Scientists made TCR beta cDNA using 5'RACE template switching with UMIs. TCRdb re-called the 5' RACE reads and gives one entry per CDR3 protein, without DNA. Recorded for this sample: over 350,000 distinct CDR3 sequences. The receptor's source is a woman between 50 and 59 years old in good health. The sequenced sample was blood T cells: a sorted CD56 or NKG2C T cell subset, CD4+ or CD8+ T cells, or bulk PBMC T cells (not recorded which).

The CDR3: CATSRDGKGQDNQPQHF. The chain uses TRBV15 and TRBJ1-5; TCRdb returns TRBD1, unconfirmable since there is no DNA. This CDR3 contains 17 residues. The germline CDR1 and CDR2 sequences are LNHNV and YYDKDF (reference sequence).